A single sample gave rise to the 13 T cell receptor beta chains below, sequenced in a study of response to subunit inactivated influenza vaccine. TCRdb re-called the RT-PCR reads with MiXCR, one entry per CDR3 protein. The sample includes around 710,000 distinct CDR3 sequences, approximately 15% of them seen just once. This sample comprised PBMCs from blood, obtained approximately 15 days before vaccination. The receptor source for this set is a man aged 45-60 years who received an inactivated influenza vaccine.

This chain links TRBV4-3 with TRBJ2-1; no firm D call. The germline V gene encodes CDR1 LGHNA and CDR2 YSLEER. CDR3 size: 17 residues. Trimming took 1 base from V and 0 from J, leaving 13 bases between them. The CDR3 DNA reads TGCGCCAGCAGCCAAGTTACATCAAGCTTCTCCTACAATGAGCAGTTCTTC. It codes for CASSQVTSSFSYNEQFF.

The V and J genes are TRBV19 and TRBJ2-7; a possible D gene is TRBD1 (5 bases). The V gene's germline CDR1 is LNHDA and CDR2 SQIVND (reference sequence). V lost 7 bases and J lost 1, with 11 bases in between. The CDR3 totals 13 residues. CDR3 in amino acids: CASNIQGSYEQYF. The CDR3 coding sequence is TGTGCCAGTAATATTCAGGGTTCCTACGAGCAGTACTTC.

This clonotype was seen a few times. This chain links TRBV7-9 with TRBJ2-1; D ambiguous. Looked up from germline, CDR1 is SEHNR and CDR2 is FQNEAQ (reference sequence). Trimming cost V 1 base and J 0 bases, with 10 bases left between them. The CDR3 runs 16 residues. CDR3 sequence reads: CASSLDKRSSYNEQFF. DNA of the CDR3: TGTGCCAGCAGCTTAGATAAGCGTAGCTCCTACAATGAGCAGTTCTTC.

This clonotype was picked up a small number of times. The chain carries TRBV10-3 and TRBJ2-7, with TRBD1 matching over 11 bases. The J segment lost 5 bases and the V segment lost 8 bases, leaving 5 bases of the junction unmatched. Germline V CDR1 and CDR2: ENHRY, SYGVKD. The CDR3 is 13 residues long. The chain's CDR3 is CAIGQGASHEQYF. As DNA, the CDR3 is TGTGCCATCGGACAGGGGGCTTCCCACGAGCAGTACTTC.

Only a few counts were recorded for this clonotype. This chain uses TRBV3-1 with TRBJ2-7; unclear D gene. With 1 base removed from V and 2 bases from J, the gap between germline ends came to 9 bases. In germline, CDR1 is LGHDT, CDR2 YNNKEL (reference sequence). The CDR3 is 14 amino acids. CDR3 protein: CASSQGLGPYEQYF. CDR3 DNA: TGTGCCAGCAGCCAAGGGTTAGGTCCCTACGAGCAGTACTTC.

This sequence joins TRBV30 and TRBJ2-1, with unresolved D. Trimming took off 3 bases at V and 7 bases at J, with 10 bases between the two ends. Per germline, CDR1 GTSNPN and CDR2 SVGIG (reference sequence). This CDR3 contains 12 residues. Written as DNA, the CDR3 is TGTGCCTGGAGCCCTACCCCTAATGAGCAGTTCTTC. Its protein product is CAWSPTPNEQFF. Together with reference TRBV30 and TRBJ2-1, the CDR3 gives the full variable domain: SQTIHQWPATLVQPVGSPLSLECTVEGTSNPNLYWYRQAAGRGLQLLFYSVGIGQISSEVPQNLSASRPQDRQFILSSKKLLLSDSGFYLCAWSPTPNEQFFGPGTRLTVL.

The chain combines TRBV2 with TRBJ1-5; D may be TRBD1 (5 bases). Germline V gene lookup returns CDR1 SNHLY and CDR2 FYNNEI. This CDR3 region has 16 residues. With 2 bases removed from V and 4 bases from J, the gap between germline ends came to 15 bases. In nucleotides, the CDR3 is TGTGCCAGCAGTGAACCTGATGGGACCTGGAATCAGCCCCAGCATTTT. It encodes CASSEPDGTWNQPQHF.

At least ten counts were recorded for this clonotype. The V gene is TRBV4-2, the J gene TRBJ1-5, with TRBD1 identical over 9 bases. This CDR3 contains 17 residues. The V gene end was trimmed by 4 bases and the J gene end by 0 bases; junction bases not matched to a gene: 7. From germline, CDR1 is LGHNA and CDR2 YNFKEQ. This chain's CDR3 is CASSPSGQGNSNQPQHF. CDR3 coding DNA: TGTGCCAGCAGCCCCTCTGGACAGGGGAATAGCAATCAGCCCCAGCATTTT.

This clonotype has a count of ten or more. The gene calls are TRBV12-3 or TRBV12-4 and TRBJ2-1; D possibly corresponds to TRBD1 (6 bases). Trimming removed 6 bases at V and 6 bases at J, with 12 bases between. The CDR3 sequence is 13 residues long. Written as DNA, the CDR3 is TGTGCCAGCAGAAACAGGGCGGTCAATGAGCAGTTCTTC. This translates into CASRNRAVNEQFF.

V is TRBV2 and J is TRBJ2-5; 11 bases match TRBD1. The trim removed 6 bases at V and 1 base at J, leaving 7 bases unmatched. This CDR3 has 16 residues. Germline CDR1 reads SNHLY; CDR2 reads FYNNEI. The CDR3 coding sequence is TGTGCCAGCAGCCAATTTGGGACAGGGGGCCAAGAGACCCAGTACTTC. This sequence encodes CASSQFGTGGQETQYF.

This clonotype was found many times. This chain links TRBV20-1 with TRBJ1-1; no clear D gene. The CDR3 length is 13 residues. With 4 bases removed from V and 0 bases from J, the gap between germline ends came to 9 bases. Germline V CDR1 and CDR2: DFQATT, SNEGSKA (reference sequence). The CDR3 reads CSAKLVMNTEAFF. The DNA of the CDR3 is TGCAGTGCTAAATTGGTTATGAACACTGAAGCTTTCTTT.

There are many counts of this clonotype. The gene calls are TRBV9 and TRBJ2-3; maybe TRBD2 (7 bases). There are 15 residues in the CDR3. V lost 0 bases to trimming and J lost 1 base, with 9 bases between them. Germline CDR1 and CDR2: SGDLS and YYNGEE. The CDR3 DNA reads as TGTGCCAGCAGCGTAGCGGGGGGCGGCACAGATACGCAGTATTTT. It encodes CASSVAGGGTDTQYF.

The chain joins TRBV19 to TRBJ2-3; tentatively, D is TRBD2 (5 bases). The CDR3 is 13 amino acids. The germline gives CDR1 LNHDA, CDR2 SQIVND (reference sequence). Trimming removed 4 bases from V and 3 bases from J, with 8 bases in between. Written as DNA, the CDR3 is TGTGCCAGTAGTAAAGCGGATACAGATACGCAGTATTTT. As protein: CASSKADTDTQYF.